This T cell receptor (beta chain) was obtained from a study of cytomegalovirus exposure and HLA in healthy donors. With 60 Vbeta and 13 Jbeta primers, the PCR was carried out. The data were produced by immunoSEQ multiplex PCR, yet TCRdb's version contains in-frame clones alone and is incomplete. The table shows under 200,000 clones, with roughly 83% occurring only once. The CDR3 is made up of 15 amino acids. V lost 3 bases to trimming and J lost 4 bases; unmatched junction nucleotides: 4. CDR1 and CDR2 (germline): GTSNPN, SVGIG (reference sequence). Sequenced: PBMCs. The genes are TRBV30 and TRBJ2-5, with 14 bases identical to TRBD2. This clonotype was sampled from a woman aged 50 to 65 in good health and CMV-seronegative. The CDR3 region has the DNA TGTGCCTGGAGGAGGACTAGCGGGGGGATAGAGACCCAGTACTTC. This sequence encodes CAWRRTSGGIETQYF.